In its sample, the clone carrying this TCR beta chain was seen once. The antigen is undetermined. The data derive from a study of persistence of HIV-infected CD4 T cells. The libraries were made with immunoSEQ version 4 in survey mode. Genomic DNA was diluted to 10 ng/uL, up to 1 ug per sample. Some clones are missing from TCRdb's copy, which holds only in-frame ones; the method was immunoSEQ multiplex PCR. Of approximately 40,000 clones listed, approximately 78% are singletons. V lost 4 bases and J lost 5, with 15 bases in between. Germline CDR1 reads MNHEY; CDR2 reads SVGEGT. The CDR3 is made up of 16 amino acids. Cells were stimulated with overlapping HIV-1 Gag 15-mer peptides. CD40L/CD69 double-negative CD45RO-high memory CD4+ T cells were collected. These HIV-1-infected adults initiated suppressive ART in chronic infection. Study-wide points: Antigen-responding cells were enriched for degenerate expanded CDR3beta sequences.

The V call is TRBV6-2 or TRBV6-3, the J call TRBJ2-6, with D uncertain. Sample: CD4+ T cells sorted from PBMCs after approximately 18-hour stimulation, taken from a patient who received antiretroviral therapy. The sequence was collected from an adult man with HIV who was CMV-seropositive. For the CDR3, the DNA is TGTGCCAGCAGTTTTGGTCTCCCCGTAAGGGCCAACGTCCTGACTTTC. Protein: CASSFGLPVRANVLTF.